This T cell receptor (beta chain) originates from a study of control samples from healthy donors and cancer patients. Trimming removed 7 bases at V and 2 bases at J, with 18 bases between. From germline, CDR1 is MNHEY and CDR2 SVGAGI. The CDR3 is 15 amino acids. Clones were sequenced by immunoSEQ multiplex PCR, and TCRdb holds only the in-frame ones, with some missing. Of 150,000 to 200,000 clones listed, around 88% were seen once; the top ten hold over 4%. The material sequenced was blood. The TCR was taken from a woman aged 25 to 39 in good health. The chain links TRBV6-5 to TRBJ2-7; unclear D gene. CDR3 nucleotide sequence: TGTGCCAGCATCCTGCCGGCAGGCACCCCCTACGAGCAGTACGTC. It specifies CASILPAGTPYEQYV.